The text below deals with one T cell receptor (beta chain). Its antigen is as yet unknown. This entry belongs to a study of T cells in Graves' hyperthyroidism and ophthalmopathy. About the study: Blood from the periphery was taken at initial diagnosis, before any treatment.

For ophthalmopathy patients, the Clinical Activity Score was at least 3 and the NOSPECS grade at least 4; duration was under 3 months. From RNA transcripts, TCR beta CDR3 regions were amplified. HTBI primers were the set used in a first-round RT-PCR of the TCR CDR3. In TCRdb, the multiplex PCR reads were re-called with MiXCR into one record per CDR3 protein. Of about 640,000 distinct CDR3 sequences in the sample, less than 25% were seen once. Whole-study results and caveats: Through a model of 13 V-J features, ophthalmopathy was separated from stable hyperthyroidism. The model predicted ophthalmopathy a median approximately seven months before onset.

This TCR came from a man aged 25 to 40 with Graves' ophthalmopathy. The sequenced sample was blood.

CDR3 DNA: TGTGCCAGCAGCTCGAGACAGGGGCATGACGAGCAGTACTTC. It yields the protein CASSSRQGHDEQYF. The chain recombines TRBV7-8 with TRBJ2-7; 8 bases match TRBD1. CDR3 length: 14 amino acids. Losses at the gene ends were 4 bases for V and 5 bases for J; bases not matched to a gene: 7. The germline CDR1 and CDR2 sequences are SGHVS and FQNEAQ.